These 32 T cell receptor beta chains came from one sample sequenced in a study of CD8 T cells in Susac syndrome. After extraction with the RNeasy kit, roughly 0.5 to 1 ug of the RNA was reverse transcribed using random hexamers. TCRdb reprocessed the immunoSEQ multiplex PCR reads via MiXCR and lists one record per CDR3 protein. The sample consists of 130,000 to 150,000 distinct CDR3 sequences, nearly 95% of them appearing once. Sequenced sample: CD8+ T cells from PBMCs. The source of these receptors is a human donor in good health.

The gene calls are TRBV18 and TRBJ2-3, with D hard to call. CDR1 is KGHSH, CDR2 LQKENI, per germline. V was clipped by 5 bases and J by 4 bases, with 10 bases between them. CDR3 length: 13 residues. The CDR3 coding sequence is TGTGCCAGCTCATCCTTAATCGCAGATACGCAGTATTTT. This codes for CASSSLIADTQYF.

Here the CDR3 reads CASSLGEMNEQYF. CDR3 bases: TGTGCCAGCAGCCTCGGCGAAATGAACGAGCAGTACTTC. This chain links TRBV5-4 with TRBJ2-7; D is unclear. Germline assignment: CDR1 SGHNT and CDR2 YYREEE (reference sequence). The CDR3 spans 13 residues. V was pared by 4 bases and J by 5 bases, with 13 bases between.

The chain uses TRBV12-3 or TRBV12-4 and TRBJ2-5; 10 bases fit TRBD2. Trimming at V came to 5 bases and at J to 2 bases, leaving 5 bases not matched to a gene. The CDR3 sequence is 15 residues long. The CDR3 region is CASSQLAGTQETQYF. CDR3 sequence (DNA): TGTGCCAGCAGTCAACTAGCGGGGACACAAGAGACCCAGTACTTC.

This chain uses TRBV9 with TRBJ2-3; D gene ambiguous. The V gene lost 0 bases and the J gene lost 4 bases, with 9 bases spanning the gap. The germline V gene encodes CDR1 SGDLS and CDR2 YYNGEE. The CDR3 is 14 residues long. The CDR3 DNA is TGTGCCAGCAGCGTAGGAATTGGGGCAGATACGCAGTATTTT. It codes for CASSVGIGADTQYF.

This chain connects TRBV12-3 or TRBV12-4 to TRBJ1-3; a possible D gene is TRBD1 (5 bases). The V end was cut by 6 bases, the J end by 0 bases, with 12 bases between. The CDR3 sequence is 15 residues long. Here the CDR3 reads CASSPTGFSGNTIYF. Written as DNA, the CDR3 is TGTGCCAGCAGCCCTACAGGTTTCTCTGGAAACACCATATATTTT.

The rearrangement links TRBV12-3 or TRBV12-4 to TRBJ2-1; the match to TRBD2 covers 7 bases. Trimming took 6 bases from V and 9 from J; bases not matched to a gene: 8. This CDR3 has 13 residues. CDR3 protein: CASSRLARGEQFF. In DNA, the CDR3 is TGTGCCAGCAGCCGACTAGCTCGGGGTGAGCAGTTCTTC.

V is TRBV15 and J is TRBJ1-1; tentative D call: TRBD1 (6 bases). The V and J ends lost 3 bases and 13 bases respectively, with 18 bases between them. In germline, CDR1 is LNHNV, CDR2 YYDKDF (reference sequence). The CDR3 consists of 13 residues. The CDR3, as DNA: TGTGCCACCAGCAGCAAGACAGGTGGAGGAGTTTTCTTT. Protein: CATSSKTGGGVFF.

This chain links TRBV15 with TRBJ1-5; D not certain. CDR1 and CDR2 from the germline V gene are LNHNV and YYDKDF (reference sequence). There are 14 residues in the CDR3. Trimming shortened V by 0 bases and J by 0 bases, and 3 bases separated the two germline ends. This CDR3 reads CATSREPSNQPQHF. DNA for the CDR3: TGTGCCACCAGCAGAGAGCCTAGCAATCAGCCCCAGCATTTT.

This clonotype was observed once. The CDR3: CASSSGQGASYNEQFF. The DNA for the CDR3 is TGTGCCAGCAGCTCGGGACAGGGGGCATCCTACAATGAGCAGTTCTTC. The gene calls are TRBV7-9 and TRBJ2-1, with 12 bases matching TRBD1. With V trimmed by 4 bases and J by 1 base, 2 bases remained unmatched. In germline, CDR1 is SEHNR, CDR2 FQNEAQ (reference sequence). The CDR3 has 16 residues.

The table lists this clonotype with a count of one. The gene calls are TRBV5-4 and TRBJ2-1, with D tentatively TRBD2 (6 bases). CDR1 and CDR2 (germline): SGHNT, YYREEE (reference sequence). This CDR3 comprises 14 residues. Trimming took off 4 bases at V and 7 bases at J, with 15 bases between the two ends. CDR3 protein: CASSQGLSTNEQFF. The CDR3 region has the DNA TGTGCCAGCAGCCAGGGACTGTCTACAAATGAGCAGTTCTTC.

The chain carries TRBV7-6 and TRBJ2-7, with D possibly matching TRBD1 (6 bases). V gave up 4 bases and J gave up 0 bases, with 16 bases separating them. Germline-derived CDR1 and CDR2 are SGHVS and FNYEAQ. This CDR3 has 16 residues. This chain's CDR3 is CASSSFPGDLSYEQYF. CDR3 in DNA: TGTGCCAGCAGCTCCTTTCCAGGGGACCTCTCCTACGAGCAGTACTTC.

The CDR3 sequence: CASSSGLSSYNEQFF. The CDR3 region has the DNA TGTGCCAGCAGTTCAGGACTAAGCTCCTACAATGAGCAGTTCTTC. This chain links TRBV12-3 or TRBV12-4 with TRBJ2-1, with D possibly being TRBD2 (6 bases). The CDR3 spans 15 residues. V was pared by 4 bases and J by 0 bases, with 10 bases between.

This chain uses TRBV28 with TRBJ1-1; no clear D. Trimming took 1 base from V and 1 from J, leaving 10 bases between them. CDR1 is MDHEN, CDR2 SYDVKM, per germline. This CDR3 is built from 15 residues. CDR3 sequence reads: CASSLSPPPNTEAFF. The CDR3 DNA is TGTGCCAGCAGTTTATCTCCACCGCCGAACACTGAAGCTTTCTTT.

The CDR3 loop is CSAHNRAPNTGELFF. CDR3 DNA sequence: TGCAGTGCCCATAACCGGGCCCCGAACACCGGGGAGCTGTTTTTT. The chain combines TRBV20-1 with TRBJ2-2; D is ambiguous. Germline V gives CDR1 DFQATT, CDR2 SNEGSKA (reference sequence). The CDR3 sequence is 15 residues long. Trimming took off 6 bases at V and 0 bases at J, with 14 bases between the two ends.

V and J are TRBV9 and TRBJ2-2; D is uncertain. Per the germline V gene, CDR1 is SGDLS and CDR2 is YYNGEE. V shed 0 bases and J shed 5 bases, with 14 bases lying between them. This CDR3 comprises 16 residues. This chain's CDR3 is CASSVEWEVETGELFF. The CDR3 DNA is TGTGCCAGCAGCGTAGAGTGGGAAGTGGAGACCGGGGAGCTGTTTTTT.

A word on this clonotype: One end of the junction varies from germline; a read error may be responsible. The rearrangement uses TRBV12-3 or TRBV12-4 and TRBJ2-2; a weak D match, TRBD2 (6 bases). The CDR3 extends over 13 amino acids. This CDR3 reads CASSGTPTGEVFF. The CDR3 bases are TGTGCCAGCAGTGGGACTCCAACCGGGGAGGTGTTTTTT.

The chain combines TRBV27 with TRBJ2-7; maybe TRBD1 (5 bases). CDR1 is MNHEY, CDR2 SMNVEV, per germline (reference sequence). The CDR3 is made up of 13 amino acids. The CDR3 sequence is CGPILTDHYEQYF. Written as DNA, the CDR3 is TGTGGCCCAATTTTGACAGACCACTACGAGCAGTACTTC.

DNA of the CDR3: TGTGCCAGCAGTGACGGACGGGGCACTGAAGCTTTCTTT. Protein sequence: CASSDGRGTEAFF. This chain links TRBV6-4 with TRBJ1-1; D is undetermined. Germline assignment: CDR1 MRHNA and CDR2 SNTAGT. V lost 2 bases and J lost 4, with 8 bases in between. The CDR3 consists of 13 residues.

This chain joins TRBV30 and TRBJ1-2; D is unresolved. The CDR3 is 10 residues long. Germline CDR1 and CDR2: GTSNPN and SVGIG (reference sequence). The ends were cut back, 1 base at V and 4 bases at J, with 1 base in the middle. The CDR3 DNA reads TGTGCCTGGAGTGCCTATGGCTACACCTTC. This sequence encodes CAWSAYGYTF. The full variable domain, its missing parts supplied by reference TRBV30 and TRBJ1-2, is SQTIHQWPATLVQPVGSPLSLECTVEGTSNPNLYWYRQAAGRGLQLLFYSVGIGQISSEVPQNLSASRPQDRQFILSSKKLLLSDSGFYLCAWSAYGYTFGSGTRLTVV.

V and J are TRBV9 and TRBJ2-1; 14 bases are shared with TRBD2. V was pared by 0 bases and J by 12 bases, with 5 bases of the junction left unmatched. The CDR3 consists of 15 residues. Germline lookup yields CDR1 SGDLS and CDR2 YYNGEE. CDR3 loop: CASSVGGLAGGGQFF. CDR3 coding DNA: TGTGCCAGCAGCGTAGGAGGACTAGCGGGAGGCGGGCAGTTCTTC.

The CDR3 region is CASDAKGAYEQYF. Written as DNA, the CDR3 is TGTGCCAGCGATGCCAAAGGTGCCTACGAGCAGTACTTC. The genes are TRBV6-6 and TRBJ2-7; no firm D call. The V gene lost 8 bases and the J gene lost 2 bases, with 13 bases spanning the gap. Germline V gives CDR1 MNHNY, CDR2 SVGAGI (reference sequence). This CDR3 region has 13 residues.

The chain joins TRBV9 to TRBJ2-5; TRBD2 matches 12 bases. Germline-derived CDR1 and CDR2 are SGDLS and YYNGEE. Trimming at V came to 4 bases and at J to 1 base, leaving 14 bases not matched to a gene. The CDR3 has 19 residues. The CDR3 reads CASSSLTGTSGSPQETQYF. The CDR3 nucleotides are TGTGCCAGCAGCTCTTTAACCGGGACTAGCGGGTCGCCCCAAGAGACCCAGTACTTC. The complete variable domain, with remaining parts taken from reference TRBV9 and TRBJ2-5, reads DSGVTQTPKHLITATGQRVTLRCSPRSGDLSVYWYQQSLDQGLQFLIQYYNGEERAKGNILERFSAQQFPDLHSELNLSSLELGDSALYFCASSSLTGTSGSPQETQYFGPGTRLLVL.

V and J are TRBV29-1 and TRBJ2-7; TRBD2 is a possible D gene (5 bases). V lost 6 bases and J lost 3, with 15 bases in between. The CDR3 has 13 residues. CDR1 SQVTM and CDR2 ANQGSEA come from the germline V gene. The CDR3 sequence is CSVRGEKHYEQYF. CDR3 nucleotides: TGCAGCGTCCGGGGAGAAAAGCACTACGAGCAGTACTTC.

In its sample, this clonotype was seen once. This chain links TRBV7-9 with TRBJ2-3; no clear D. CDR1 and CDR2 from the germline V gene are SEHNR and FQNEAQ (reference sequence). This CDR3 comprises 14 residues. Trimming shortened V by 5 bases and J by 4 bases, and 13 bases separated the two germline ends. The CDR3 nucleotides are TGTGCCAGCAGCCAATCTCTAGAGGCAGATACGCAGTATTTT. Its protein product is CASSQSLEADTQYF.

The chain carries TRBV4-3 and TRBJ2-7, with a weak D call TRBD2 (5 bases). CDR1 is LGHNA, CDR2 YSLEER, per germline. The CDR3 totals 14 residues. With 4 bases removed from V and 2 bases from J, the gap between germline ends came to 12 bases. The CDR3, as DNA: TGCGCCAGCAGCCGGTGGGAGTCCGCCTACGAGCAGTACTTC. Translation gives CASSRWESAYEQYF.

The chain is built from TRBV20-1 and TRBJ2-3; TRBD2 aligns across 11 bases. In germline, CDR1 is DFQATT, CDR2 SNEGSKA (reference sequence). CDR3 length equals 18 residues. V lost 4 bases to trimming and J lost 2 bases; unmatched junction nucleotides: 14. The CDR3 DNA reads TGCAGTGCTACCTGGACCCACGGACTAGCGGGCCCCACAGATACGCAGTATTTT. It codes for CSATWTHGLAGPTDTQYF.

V is TRBV6-5 and J is TRBJ2-2; D is unresolved. The CDR3 contains 13 residues. Trimming cost V 2 bases and J 5 bases, with 6 bases left between them. The germline CDR1 and CDR2 sequences are MNHEY and SVGAGI. CDR3 bases: TGTGCCAGCAGTTACCATGAAACCGGGGAGCTGTTTTTT. Residues: CASSYHETGELFF.

The V and J genes are TRBV4-2 and TRBJ2-7, with 12 bases aligning to TRBD2. From germline, CDR1 is LGHNA and CDR2 YNFKEQ. The CDR3 spans 15 residues. J lost 4 bases, V lost 4 bases, and 5 bases had no gene match. The CDR3 is CASSPTGTSGYEQYF. In DNA form, the CDR3 reads TGTGCCAGCAGCCCCACCGGGACTAGCGGGTACGAGCAGTACTTC.

The chain has TRBV28 and TRBJ2-7; the D is unclear. The CDR3 is 14 residues long. CDR1 is MDHEN and CDR2 is SYDVKM in the germline V gene. V dropped 5 bases and J dropped 2 bases, with 13 bases sitting between them. The DNA of the CDR3 is TGTGCCAGCAGTCCCAGGCACTCCCCCTACGAGCAGTACTTC. It yields the protein CASSPRHSPYEQYF.

The V gene is TRBV27, the J gene TRBJ1-2; D might be TRBD1 (5 bases). The CDR3 loop spans 12 amino acids. Trimming took 7 bases from V and 1 from J, leaving 7 bases between them. From germline, CDR1 is MNHEY and CDR2 SMNVEV (reference sequence). The CDR3 reads CASKGVNYGYTF. CDR3 sequence (DNA): TGTGCCAGCAAAGGGGTTAACTATGGCTACACCTTC.

The V call is TRBV29-1, the J call TRBJ2-7; 11 bases line up with TRBD2. This CDR3 region has 14 residues. J was trimmed by 4 bases and V by 2 bases; bases with no gene match: 4. Germline V gene sequence: CDR1 SQVTM, CDR2 ANQGSEA. CDR3 in DNA: TGCAGCGTTGAACGCCTAGCGGGAGGATACGAGCAGTACTTC. It is translated as CSVERLAGGYEQYF.

The CDR3 coding sequence is TGTGCCAGCAGTGAAGCCCCGACTAGCGGGAGTCTCGAGCAGTACTTC. As protein: CASSEAPTSGSLEQYF. The chain combines TRBV2 with TRBJ2-7, with 12 bases aligning to TRBD2. Germline assignment: CDR1 SNHLY and CDR2 FYNNEI. CDR3 length equals 16 residues. V dropped 0 bases and J dropped 6; count of bases not matched to a gene: 6.